The present entry profiles one T cell receptor (beta chain) with its context. Its antigen remains unknown. This may be a read error: a much more frequent sequence differs by one nucleotide. Sequencing involved patients with CD8+CD57+ cell expansion previously shown by flow cytometry. Each patient carried a diagnosis of severe acquired aplastic anemia. CDR3 and TCR beta VDJ profiling relied on a genomic DNA template. TCRdb redid the calling of the reads with MiXCR, one entry per CDR3 protein. The sample contains about 120,000 distinct CDR3 sequences, approximately 61% of which appear only once. This specimen belongs to a study of CD8+CD57+ T cells in acquired aplastic anemia. Study-wide points: About 29 shared CD8+ CDR3s appeared highly expressed within patients' immunodominant clones. Patients were compared with controls for CD8+ Simpson's diversity, and no significant difference emerged.

The CDR3 totals 17 residues. The germline gives CDR1 SGHDN, CDR2 FVKESK. V was trimmed by 4 bases and J by 3 bases, leaving 22 bases between them. The rearrangement uses TRBV14 and TRBJ2-7; D is unclear. The TCR was taken from a human donor with aplastic anemia. Source material: sorted CD4+, CD8+, or CD8+CD57+ T cells (not recorded which) from PBMCs. CDR3 in amino acids: CASSLLTPERPDYEQYF. For the CDR3, the DNA is TGTGCCAGCAGCCTATTAACCCCGGAACGCCCTGACTACGAGCAGTACTTC.